The subject of this entry is one TCR beta chain. CDR1 is SGHAT and CDR2 is FQNNGV in the germline V gene. This CDR3 contains 14 residues. With 2 bases removed from V and 4 bases from J, the gap between germline ends came to 10 bases. This entry is derived from a study of OX40 agonist ivuxolimab in advanced cancers. Across the whole study: The study gave patients intravenous ivuxolimab at 0.01 to 10 mg/kg every 2 weeks. Hepatocellular carcinoma, melanoma, renal cell or head and neck cancer affected the dose-escalation patients. Checkpoint inhibitors had been given previously to approximately 41% of patients.

Profiling relied on immunoSEQ multiplex PCR, and the TCRdb table lists in-frame clones only, not all of them. Found here are approximately 82,000 clones, about 86% of them singletons; the top ten hold 6.5%. J is TRBJ2-3 and V is TRBV11-2; D perhaps matches TRBD2 (6 bases). The sample was CD4+ or CD8+ T cells sorted from blood, taken in a trial of the OX40 agonist ivuxolimab. This receptor was identified in an adult with an advanced solid tumor such as melanoma, head and neck, liver or kidney cancer. For the CDR3, the DNA is TGTGCCAGCAGCTTATTTCCGGGAGCAGATACGCAGTATTTT. This sequence encodes CASSLFPGADTQYF.